The clone carrying this T cell receptor beta chain was picked up one time. Antigen: not known. Data came from immunoSEQ multiplex PCR; TCRdb stores just in-frame clones and leaves some out. The sample records around 260,000 clones, 90% being singletons. This sample is drawn from a study of cytomegalovirus exposure and HLA in healthy donors. Losses at the gene ends were 1 base for V and 3 bases for J; bases not matched to a gene: 8. This CDR3 comprises 16 residues. Germline V gene data show CDR1 as LNHDA and CDR2 as SQIVND (reference sequence). Study findings and constraints: Reports described diagnosis of cytomegalovirus status by the classifier as highly specific and sensitive. Overall, under 200 TCR beta chains were annotated as cytomegalovirus-associated.

Sequencing was performed on PBMCs. This chain joins TRBV19 and TRBJ2-7; 8 positions match TRBD2. The receptor's source is a woman in her twenties or thirties in good health and CMV-seronegative. As DNA, the CDR3 is TGTGCCAGTAGTATAGGAGAGCGGGAGTGGAACTACGAGCAGTACTTC. This gives the protein CASSIGEREWNYEQYF.